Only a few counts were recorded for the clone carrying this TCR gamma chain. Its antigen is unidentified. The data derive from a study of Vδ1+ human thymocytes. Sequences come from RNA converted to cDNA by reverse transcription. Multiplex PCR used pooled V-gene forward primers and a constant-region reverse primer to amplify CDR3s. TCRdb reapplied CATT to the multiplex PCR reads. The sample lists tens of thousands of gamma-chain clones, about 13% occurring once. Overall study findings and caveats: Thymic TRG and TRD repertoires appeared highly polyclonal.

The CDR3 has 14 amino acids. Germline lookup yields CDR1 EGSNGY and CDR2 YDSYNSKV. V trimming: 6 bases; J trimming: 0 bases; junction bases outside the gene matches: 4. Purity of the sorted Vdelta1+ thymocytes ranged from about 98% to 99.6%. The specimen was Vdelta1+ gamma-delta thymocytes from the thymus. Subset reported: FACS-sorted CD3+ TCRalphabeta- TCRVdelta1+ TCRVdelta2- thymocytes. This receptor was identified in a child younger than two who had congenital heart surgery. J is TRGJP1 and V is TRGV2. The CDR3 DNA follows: TGTGCCACCTGGTTCTATACCACTGGTTGGTTCAAGATATTT. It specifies CATWFYTTGWFKIF.